The clone carrying this TCR beta chain was counted between two and nine times. Its target is unknown. CDR3 length: 13 amino acids. V was cut by 7 bases and J by 2 bases, with 14 bases left in between. From germline, CDR1 is GTSNPN and CDR2 SVGIG (reference sequence). The data are from a study of cytotoxic CD8 clonotypes in ibrutinib-treated CLL. Study overall: Partial response was seen in approximately 24 patients and complete response in 2; after median around 5.5 years, about 15 stayed remitted, about 12 progressed.

Points from the study as a whole: Sustained-remission and progressing patients diverged in sampling times.

Clones were sequenced by immunoSEQ multiplex PCR, and TCRdb holds only the in-frame ones, with some missing. The sample holds some 150,000 clones, 75% to 85% seen once. The rearrangement uses TRBV30 and TRBJ1-1; D might be TRBD1 (5 bases). The sequenced sample was PBMCs, obtained after 36 months of ibrutinib treatment. The TCR sequence derives from a human donor with chronic lymphocytic leukemia. The CDR3 DNA reads as TGTGCCTCCCAGGGCCTGGCTAACACTGAAGCTTTCTTT. This sequence encodes CASQGLANTEAFF.